This T cell receptor (beta chain) was identified in a study of blood T cell repertoires in COVID-19. Study at large: Acute-phase and convalescent COVID-19 samples originated in the United States, Italy and Spain. Sample material is recorded as cDNA or gDNA derived from T cells, B-cell-depleted T cells, or PBMCs.

CDR3 length: 16 residues. CDR1 and CDR2 (germline): MNHNY, SVGAGI (reference sequence). Trimming removed 7 bases from V and 7 bases from J; junction bases left unmatched: 18. In the authors' workflow: Quantification of nucleated cells was approximated via reference gene primer amplification. Only in-frame clones appear in the TCRdb table, and some are missing; sequencing was by immunoSEQ multiplex PCR. D and trimming come from the DNA, and the V and J calls and clone size come from that table. The data hold under 250,000 clones, with approximately 78% observed a single time. The clonotype was recovered from a woman younger than 35 with acute or convalescent COVID-19. The sequencing sample was made of peripheral blood. This chain connects TRBV6-6 to TRBJ2-7, with 8 bases fitting TRBD1. The CDR3 spells CASTERIWTGLDEQYF. The DNA of the CDR3 is TGTGCCAGCACCGAAAGGATCTGGACAGGGTTAGATGAGCAGTACTTC.